A selection of T cell receptor beta chains follows, all from one sample in a study of blood T cell repertoires in COVID-19. The protocol was immunoSEQ multiplex PCR, while the TCRdb copy is restricted to in-frame clones and leaves out a portion. The sample has approximately 94,000 clones, roughly 91% seen once. Sequenced material: peripheral blood. The receptor source for this set is a woman aged 80 or over with active COVID-19. The CDR3 runs from the conserved cysteine through the conserved F or W. Each record gives: clone size, V gene, J gene, D gene, CDR3 DNA, CDR3 protein. The D gene is left open where the match is weak. Size is omitted from some rows. Given values are once, few, many or a class for expanded clones.

size: .; V: TRBV28; J: TRBJ2-5; D: .; DNA: TGTGCCAGCAGTTTTAGTCGCGGGGAGACCCAGTACTTC; CDR3: CASSFSRGETQYF
size: .; V: TRBV6-6; J: TRBJ1-1; D: TRBD1; DNA: TGTGCCAGCAGACATCAGGGGGAGAACACTGAAGCTTTCTTT; CDR3: CASRHQGENTEAFF
size: .; V: TRBV19; J: TRBJ2-7; D: TRBD2; DNA: TGTGCCACCACGCCCGGGGCGGGAGTTCACGAGCAGTACTTC; CDR3: CATTPGAGVHEQYF
size: .; V: TRBV7-6; J: TRBJ2-1; D: TRBD2; DNA: TGTGCCAGCAGCTCCCACACCGTCGGGACTACCTACAATGAGCAGTTCTTC; CDR3: CASSSHTVGTTYNEQFF
size: .; V: TRBV6-5; J: TRBJ2-3; D: .; DNA: TGTGCCAGCTCATGGGGTAGCGGCACAGATACGCAGTATTTT; CDR3: CASSWGSGTDTQYF
size: few; V: TRBV7-9; J: TRBJ2-7; D: .; DNA: TGTGCCAGCAGCCGAGGGGACGGGAGCTCCTACGAGCAGTACTTC; CDR3: CASSRGDGSSYEQYF
size: .; V: TRBV6-5; J: TRBJ2-3; D: TRBD1; DNA: TGTGCCAGCAGTTACTCTGGACAGGGTCGAAATACGCAGTATTTT; CDR3: CASSYSGQGRNTQYF
size: .; V: TRBV5-4; J: TRBJ2-3; D: TRBD2; DNA: TGTGCCAGCCGGGGGGTGGAAGATACGCAGTATTTT; CDR3: CASRGVEDTQYF
size: once; V: TRBV24-1; J: TRBJ1-2; D: .; DNA: TGTGCCACCAGTGATACGGACAGCTTCTATGGCTACACCTTC; CDR3: CATSDTDSFYGYTF
size: .; V: TRBV28; J: TRBJ1-4; D: .; DNA: TGTGCCAGCAGCCCCTTTGACAGTGCTAATGAAAAACTGTTTTTT; CDR3: CASSPFDSANEKLFF
size: .; V: TRBV4-2; J: TRBJ2-1; D: TRBD2; DNA: TGTGCCAGCAGCCAACCGGGACTAGCGAAGAATGAGCAGTTCTTC; CDR3: CASSQPGLAKNEQFF
size: .; V: TRBV18; J: TRBJ2-7; D: .; DNA: TGTGCCAGCTCACCCTCTGCCTACGAGCAGTACTTC; CDR3: CASSPSAYEQYF
size: .; V: TRBV13; J: TRBJ1-4; D: TRBD1; DNA: TGTGCCAGCAGCTCCCTGAGCGAGACAGGGTATGAAAAACTGTTTTTT; CDR3: CASSSLSETGYEKLFF
size: .; V: TRBV18; J: TRBJ2-5; D: .; DNA: TGTGCCAGCTCGCCAATAGGGGGAGTGGAGACCCAGTACTTC; CDR3: CASSPIGGVETQYF
size: .; V: TRBV6-5; J: TRBJ2-3; D: .; DNA: TGTGCCAGCAGTTTAGAAGGGGGATATACGCAGTATTTT; CDR3: CASSLEGGYTQYF
size: .; V: TRBV29-1; J: TRBJ2-1; D: .; DNA: TGCAGCGTTGAAAAGGGGATTGGGGACAATGAGCAGTTCTTC; CDR3: CSVEKGIGDNEQFF
size: .; V: TRBV5-5; J: TRBJ2-2; D: .; DNA: TGTGCCAGCAGCTTGGCGGCGGGCCCCGGGGAGCTGTTTTTT; CDR3: CASSLAAGPGELFF
size: few; V: TRBV24-1; J: TRBJ2-5; D: .; DNA: TGTGCCACCAGTGATTATAACCCCTCGGCAGGGCGGGAGACCCAGTACTTC; CDR3: CATSDYNPSAGRETQYF
size: .; V: TRBV27; J: TRBJ2-2; D: .; DNA: TGTGCCAGCAGCCTCGGGACTTGGAACACCGGGGAGCTGTTTTTT; CDR3: CASSLGTWNTGELFF
size: .; V: TRBV6-2/TRBV6-3; J: TRBJ2-5; D: TRBD2; DNA: TGTGCCAGCAGCATGACTAGCGGGAAAGAGACCCAGTACTTC; CDR3: CASSMTSGKETQYF
size: once; V: TRBV6-5; J: TRBJ1-5; D: .; DNA: TGTGCCAGCAGCAAACAGGGAATCGGCAATCAGCCCCAGCATTTT; CDR3: CASSKQGIGNQPQHF
size: .; V: TRBV4-3; J: TRBJ2-5; D: .; DNA: TGCGCCAGCAGCCGCCACATACGGGATTTTTTAGGAGAGACCCAGTACTTC; CDR3: CASSRHIRDFLGETQYF
size: .; V: TRBV3-1/TRBV3-2; J: TRBJ2-1; D: .; DNA: TGTGCCAGCAGCCAAGATAGGTTTGCAAGAGGTACTATGGATGAGCAGTTCTTC; CDR3: CASSQDRFARGTMDEQFF
size: .; V: TRBV24-1; J: TRBJ1-6; D: .; DNA: TGTGCCACCAGTGATGAGGAGTTCCCGAGCTCCTATAATTCACCCCTCCACTTT; CDR3: CATSDEEFPSSYNSPLHF
size: .; V: TRBV7-2; J: TRBJ2-3; D: .; DNA: TGTGCCAGCAGCCCAGGGTTTGTTCGCACAGATACGCAGTATTTT; CDR3: CASSPGFVRTDTQYF
size: .; V: TRBV5-6; J: TRBJ1-2; D: TRBD1; DNA: TGTGCCAGCAGCTTGGCCGGGACAGGGAAGACCTATGGCTACACCTTC; CDR3: CASSLAGTGKTYGYTF
size: once; V: TRBV11-1; J: TRBJ2-7; D: TRBD2; DNA: TGTGCCAGCAGCGAAGCGGGCGCGGGAGGGAGATACGAGCAGTACTTC; CDR3: CASSEAGAGGRYEQYF
size: .; V: TRBV7-2; J: TRBJ2-1; D: TRBD2; DNA: TGTGCCAGCAGCCCGGGACTAGCGGGAGCCAATGAGCAGTTCTTC; CDR3: CASSPGLAGANEQFF
size: .; V: TRBV29-1; J: TRBJ1-1; D: .; DNA: TGCAGCGTTGTTCGGAACACTGAAGCTTTCTTT; CDR3: CSVVRNTEAFF
size: .; V: TRBV5-1; J: TRBJ2-3; D: .; DNA: TGCGCCAGCAGCTTGGGGCAGACAACTAGCACAGATACGCAGTATTTT; CDR3: CASSLGQTTSTDTQYF
size: .; V: TRBV27; J: TRBJ2-7; D: .; DNA: TGTGCCAGCAGTTTATCGCGGGGACTCGGCTACGAGCAGTACTTC; CDR3: CASSLSRGLGYEQYF
size: .; V: TRBV20-1; J: TRBJ2-7; D: TRBD2; DNA: TGCAGTGCTAGTTTCCTAGCGGCCTTGGGGTACGAGCAGTACTTC; CDR3: CSASFLAALGYEQYF
size: .; V: TRBV11-1; J: TRBJ1-1; D: .; DNA: TGTGCCAGCAGCTTCATGGGGGGATGGAACACTGAAGCTTTCTTT; CDR3: CASSFMGGWNTEAFF
size: .; V: TRBV27; J: TRBJ1-5; D: .; DNA: TGTGCCAGCAGTTTATCGTACGGGGGATCGTCCCAGCATTTT; CDR3: CASSLSYGGSSQHF
size: .; V: TRBV5-6; J: TRBJ1-2; D: .; DNA: TGTGCCAGCGGCTCCGAGAGGAGGGCGGCCTACACCTTC; CDR3: CASGSERRAAYTF
size: .; V: TRBV5-1; J: TRBJ2-1; D: TRBD1; DNA: TGCGCCAGCAGCTCCACTCACAGGGGAGCCTACAATGAGCAGTTCTTC; CDR3: CASSSTHRGAYNEQFF
size: .; V: TRBV28; J: TRBJ2-2; D: .; DNA: TGTGCCAGCGTGATCCGGGGAAGTACCGGGGAGCTGTTTTTT; CDR3: CASVIRGSTGELFF
size: few; V: TRBV30; J: TRBJ1-6; D: .; DNA: TGTGCCTGGAGTGATTTGGTAGGGAGCTCCTATAATTCACCCCTCCACTTT; CDR3: CAWSDLVGSSYNSPLHF
size: .; V: TRBV5-1; J: TRBJ2-1; D: .; DNA: TGCGCCAGCAGCGGGGGGGCCTCCAATGAGCAGTTCTTC; CDR3: CASSGGASNEQFF
size: once; V: TRBV19; J: TRBJ1-2; D: .; DNA: TGTGCCAGTAGTATAGCGGGTGGAAGAGGCTACACCTTC; CDR3: CASSIAGGRGYTF
size: .; V: TRBV7-2; J: TRBJ2-7; D: .; DNA: TGTGCCAGCAGCTTATCACAGTACGAGCAGTACTTC; CDR3: CASSLSQYEQYF
size: .; V: TRBV27; J: TRBJ1-2; D: .; DNA: TGTGCCAGCAGTCCCTCGTTTATGGCTGGCTACACCTTC; CDR3: CASSPSFMAGYTF
size: .; V: TRBV7-9; J: TRBJ2-1; D: TRBD2; DNA: TGTGCCAGCGGACTAGCGGGAGGGCCCAGTGAGCAGTTCTTC; CDR3: CASGLAGGPSEQFF
size: .; V: TRBV27; J: TRBJ1-2; D: .; DNA: TGTGCCAGCAGTTCAGGAGTCGGGAAATCTCCTTTGAGCTACACCTTC; CDR3: CASSSGVGKSPLSYTF
size: .; V: TRBV5-6; J: TRBJ1-2; D: .; DNA: TGTGCCAGCAGCTTGGGTACCAGGGTGGGAGGCTACACCTTC; CDR3: CASSLGTRVGGYTF
size: once; V: TRBV11-2; J: TRBJ1-3; D: .; DNA: TGTGCCAGCAGCCGGGGACAAAACTCTGGAAACACCATATATTTT; CDR3: CASSRGQNSGNTIYF
size: .; V: TRBV20-1; J: TRBJ2-7; D: .; DNA: TGCAGTGCTAGTGGAGCGGGCGAGCAGTACTTC; CDR3: CSASGAGEQYF
size: .; V: TRBV7-9; J: TRBJ1-2; D: .; DNA: TGTGCCAGCAGCTTGGCACAGGTCTATGGCTACACCTTC; CDR3: CASSLAQVYGYTF
size: .; V: TRBV11-2; J: TRBJ2-7; D: TRBD2; DNA: TGTGCCAGCAGCTCTCCTCGACTAGCGGGAGGGCAATACGAGCAGTACTTC; CDR3: CASSSPRLAGGQYEQYF
size: .; V: TRBV2; J: TRBJ1-5; D: .; DNA: TGTGCCAGCAGATACAGGGAAAGAGGTCAGCCCCAGCATTTT; CDR3: CASRYRERGQPQHF
size: .; V: TRBV5-4; J: TRBJ2-5; D: TRBD2; DNA: TGTGCCAGCAGCCTGGGACTAGCGGGAGGACAAGAGACCCAGTACTTC; CDR3: CASSLGLAGGQETQYF
size: .; V: TRBV28; J: TRBJ2-1; D: TRBD2; DNA: TGTGCCAGCAGTTTACTCGGCGGTTTAGCGGGAGACTGGGTCTTC; CDR3: CASSLLGGLAGDWVF
size: .; V: TRBV20-1; J: TRBJ2-7; D: TRBD1; DNA: TGCAGTGCTAGTCGACAGGGCCAGTCCTACGAGCAGTACTTC; CDR3: CSASRQGQSYEQYF
size: .; V: TRBV7-2; J: TRBJ2-1; D: .; DNA: TGTGCCAGCAGCTTAGGGCAGGCCACAAGTGAGCAGTTCTTC; CDR3: CASSLGQATSEQFF